This TCR beta chain was retrieved from a study of cytomegalovirus exposure and HLA in healthy donors. In the PCR, 60 Vbeta and 13 Jbeta primers were used. The assay was immunoSEQ multiplex PCR, and TCRdb's table has in-frame clones only and misses some. The sample lists 200,000 to 250,000 clones; approximately 80% were seen once. Germline-derived CDR1 and CDR2 are LNHDA and SQIVND (reference sequence). The CDR3 is made up of 15 amino acids. Trimming shortened V by 7 bases and J by 6 bases, and 19 bases separated the two germline ends. The sample consisted of PBMCs. The genes are TRBV19 and TRBJ1-5, with unresolved D. This TCR derives from a man in his forties or fifties in good health and CMV-seronegative. DNA of the CDR3: TGTGCCAGTAATGGGCCCGGGAAGGGAGGTCAGCCCCAGCATTTT. It encodes CASNGPGKGGQPQHF.